The 4 T cell receptor beta chains presented below share a single source sample, sequenced in a study of identical twins. TCRdb reprocessed the 5' RACE reads with MiXCR, giving one entry per CDR3 protein. The sample carries 450,000 to 600,000 distinct CDR3 sequences, 20% to 25% recorded once. The same data also contributed to another study, on yellow fever vaccine responses in identical twins.

The specimen sequenced was CD4+ T cells sorted from blood. The receptors shown here come from a woman younger than 30 in good health.

V usage is TRBV10-3 and J usage is TRBJ2-6; 7 bases agree with TRBD1. The ends lost 3 bases at V and 0 bases at J; junction bases unmatched: 5. The CDR3 runs 17 residues. Germline CDR1 reads ENHRY; CDR2 reads SYGVKD. Here the CDR3 DNA reads TGTGCCATCAGTGAAGACAGGGAGAGCTCTGGGGCCAACGTCCTGACTTTC. As protein: CAISEDRESSGANVLTF.

This clonotype was seen more than once but under ten times. The chain couples TRBV19 to TRBJ1-5, with 7 bases that match TRBD1. This CDR3 is 15 amino acids long. Germline CDR1 is LNHDA and CDR2 is SQIVND (reference sequence). Losses at the gene ends were 6 bases for V and 3 bases for J; bases not matched to a gene: 8. CDR3 nucleotide sequence: TGTGCCAGTAGGACGGACAGGTCATACAATCAGCCCCAGCATTTT. Protein product: CASRTDRSYNQPQHF.

The CDR3 is CASSEIGGAPDTQYF. The CDR3 DNA is TGTGCCAGCAGTGAGATCGGGGGGGCCCCAGATACGCAGTATTTT. J is TRBJ2-3 and V is TRBV6-4, with TRBD2 identical over 8 bases. The germline V gene has CDR1 MRHNA and CDR2 SNTAGT. The CDR3 is 15 amino acids. Trimming took 3 bases from V and 4 from J; bases not matched to a gene: 6.

This clonotype has ten or more counts. The gene calls are TRBV5-1 and TRBJ2-1; 7 bases are a match to TRBD1. CDR1 SGHRS and CDR2 YFSETQ come from the germline V gene. V shed 2 bases and J 0 bases; nucleotides not matched to a gene: 5. The CDR3 contains 16 residues. CDR3 nucleotide sequence: TGCGCCAGCAGCTTAACAGGGGAGACCTCCTACAATGAGCAGTTCTTC. Protein: CASSLTGETSYNEQFF.